This T cell receptor beta chain is drawn from a study of a mutant IDH1 vaccine in newly diagnosed glioma. Study summary: Visit V12 was conducted at week 35 as the safety follow-up. Visit V13 came later, at week 47. General study results and limits: The occurrence of vaccine-induced immune responses was seen in 93.3% of patients. Pseudoprogression seemingly bore no relation to changes in top peripheral T cell clonotypes.

With regard to this clone: The antigen is undetermined.

The time point is: week 47, end of study. With topical imiquimod, each dose of the vaccine consisted of 300 ug of mutant IDH1 20-mer peptide. Germline loops: CDR1 SGHTS, CDR2 YDEGEE. The CDR3 covers 13 residues. The V end lost 5 bases, the J end lost 3 bases, and 12 bases lay between the germline ends. This table comes from immunoSEQ multiplex PCR, and its TCRdb copy is limited to in-frame clones, with some not included. The table lists tens of thousands of clones, roughly 70% of them singletons, with nearly 9% in the top ten. The TCR was taken from a man aged 40-55 years with glioma. The chain employs TRBV5-8 and TRBJ2-7; D might be TRBD1 (6 bases). The sequenced sample was PBMCs, obtained from a glioma patient whose treatment included an IDH1 peptide vaccine. CDR3 region: CASSHTGSYEQYF. The CDR3 region has the DNA TGTGCCAGCAGTCACACAGGGAGCTACGAGCAGTACTTC.